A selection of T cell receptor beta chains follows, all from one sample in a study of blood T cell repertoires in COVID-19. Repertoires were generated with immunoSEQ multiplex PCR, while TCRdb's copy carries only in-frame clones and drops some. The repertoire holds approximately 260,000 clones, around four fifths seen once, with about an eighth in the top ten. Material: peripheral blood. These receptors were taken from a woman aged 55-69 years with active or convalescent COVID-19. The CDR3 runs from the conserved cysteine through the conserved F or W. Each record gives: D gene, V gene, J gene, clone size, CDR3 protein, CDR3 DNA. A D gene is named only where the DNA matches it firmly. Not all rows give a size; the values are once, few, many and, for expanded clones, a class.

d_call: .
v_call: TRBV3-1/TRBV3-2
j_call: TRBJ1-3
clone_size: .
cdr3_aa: CASSPSGLSGNTIYF
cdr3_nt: TGTGCCAGCAGCCCTTCGGGACTCTCTGGAAACACCATATATTTT

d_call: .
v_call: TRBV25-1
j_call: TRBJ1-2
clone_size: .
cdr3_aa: CASSEPGIDGYTF
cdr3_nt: TGTGCCAGCAGTGAGCCAGGGATCGATGGCTACACCTTC

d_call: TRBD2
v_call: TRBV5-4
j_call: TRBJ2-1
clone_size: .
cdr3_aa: CASSLDGGGAYNEQFF
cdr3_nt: TGTGCCAGCAGCTTGGATGGCGGGGGGGCCTACAATGAGCAGTTCTTC

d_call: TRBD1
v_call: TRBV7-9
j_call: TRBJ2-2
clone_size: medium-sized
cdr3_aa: CASTQGTGHLGGELFF
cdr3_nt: TGTGCCAGCACCCAGGGGACAGGGCACCTTGGCGGGGAGCTGTTTTTT

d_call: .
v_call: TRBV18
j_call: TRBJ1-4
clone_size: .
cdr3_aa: CASSPGRESFATNEKLFF
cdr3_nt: TGTGCCAGCTCACCGGGCAGGGAAAGCTTTGCAACTAATGAAAAACTGTTTTTT

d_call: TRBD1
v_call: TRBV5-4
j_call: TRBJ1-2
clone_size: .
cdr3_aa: CASSLPGQGDYGYTF
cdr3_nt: TGTGCCAGCAGCTTGCCCGGACAGGGCGACTATGGCTACACCTTC

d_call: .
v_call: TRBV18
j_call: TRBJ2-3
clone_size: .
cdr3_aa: CASSPDRTDTQYF
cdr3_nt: TGTGCCAGCTCACCAGACAGGACAGATACGCAGTATTTT

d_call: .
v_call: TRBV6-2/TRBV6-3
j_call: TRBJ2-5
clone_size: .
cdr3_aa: CASSHRERPETQYF
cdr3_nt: TGTGCCAGCAGCCACCGGGAGCGTCCAGAGACCCAGTACTTC

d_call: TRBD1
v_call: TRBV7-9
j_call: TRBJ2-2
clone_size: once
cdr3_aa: CASSQGARTGELFF
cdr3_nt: TGTGCCAGCAGCCAGGGGGCGCGGACCGGGGAGCTGTTTTTT

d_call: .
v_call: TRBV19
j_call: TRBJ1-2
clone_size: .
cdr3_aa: CASSGAHGYTF
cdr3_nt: TGTGCCAGTAGTGGGGCCCATGGCTACACCTTC

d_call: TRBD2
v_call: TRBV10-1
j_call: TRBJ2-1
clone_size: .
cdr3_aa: CASSNSGGSYNEQFF
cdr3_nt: TGCGCCAGCAGTAATAGCGGGGGCTCCTACAATGAGCAGTTCTTC

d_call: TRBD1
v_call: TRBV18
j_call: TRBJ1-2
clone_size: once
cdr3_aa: CASSPLGQGESGNYGYTF
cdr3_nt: TGTGCCAGCTCACCATTGGGACAGGGAGAGTCAGGGAACTATGGCTACACCTTC

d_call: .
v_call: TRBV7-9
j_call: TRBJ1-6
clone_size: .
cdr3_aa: CASSLGGTNSPLHF
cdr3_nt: TGTGCCAGCAGCTTGGGGGGGACAAATTCACCCCTCCACTTT

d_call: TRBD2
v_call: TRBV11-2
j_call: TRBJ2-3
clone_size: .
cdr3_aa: CASSLVISGATRTDTQYF
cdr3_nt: TGTGCCAGCAGCTTAGTAATAAGCGGGGCAACTCGCACAGATACGCAGTATTTT

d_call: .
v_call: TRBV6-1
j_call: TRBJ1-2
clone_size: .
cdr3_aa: CASSDWADYGYTF
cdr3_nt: TGTGCCAGCAGTGATTGGGCTGACTATGGCTACACCTTC

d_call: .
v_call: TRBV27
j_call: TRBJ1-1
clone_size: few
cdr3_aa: CASCLRLGPTEAFF
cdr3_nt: TGTGCCAGCTGTTTAAGGCTGGGGCCAACTGAAGCTTTCTTT

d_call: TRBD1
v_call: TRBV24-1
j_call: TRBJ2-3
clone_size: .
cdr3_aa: CATSDNSQGAGTDTQYF
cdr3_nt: TGTGCCACCAGTGACAACTCACAGGGGGCAGGCACAGATACGCAGTATTTT

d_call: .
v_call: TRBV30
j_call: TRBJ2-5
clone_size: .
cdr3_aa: CAWTPPSGATQYF
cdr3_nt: TGTGCCTGGACTCCTCCCTCAGGGGCGACCCAGTACTTC

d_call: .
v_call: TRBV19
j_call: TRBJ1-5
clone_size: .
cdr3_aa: CASSIEMGQPNQPQHF
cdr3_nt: TGTGCCAGTAGTATAGAAATGGGGCAGCCGAATCAGCCCCAGCATTTT

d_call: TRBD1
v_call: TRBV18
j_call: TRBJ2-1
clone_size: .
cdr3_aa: CASSQPVRTGAAYNEQFF
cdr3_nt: TGTGCCAGCTCACAACCGGTAAGGACAGGTGCCGCCTACAATGAGCAGTTCTTC

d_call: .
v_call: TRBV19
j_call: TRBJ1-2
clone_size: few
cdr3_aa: CASSPPGALRTGKGYTF
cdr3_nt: TGTGCCAGTAGCCCTCCCGGGGCTTTGCGTACAGGGAAGGGCTACACCTTC

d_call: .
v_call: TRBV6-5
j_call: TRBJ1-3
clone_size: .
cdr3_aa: CASSLSYSGNTIYF
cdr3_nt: TGTGCCAGCAGTTTGTCTTACTCTGGAAACACCATATATTTT

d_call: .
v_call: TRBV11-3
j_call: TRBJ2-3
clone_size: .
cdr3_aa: CASSLHGADTQYF
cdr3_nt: TGTGCCAGCAGCTTACACGGGGCAGATACGCAGTATTTT

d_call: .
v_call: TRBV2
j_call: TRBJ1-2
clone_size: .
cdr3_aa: CASSDLEGNYGYTF
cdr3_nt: TGTGCCAGCAGTGACCTCGAGGGTAACTATGGCTACACCTTC

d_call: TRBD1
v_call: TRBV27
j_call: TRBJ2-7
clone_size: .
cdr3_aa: CASSPDRARYEQYF
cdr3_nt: TGTGCCAGCAGCCCAGACAGGGCTAGATACGAGCAGTACTTC

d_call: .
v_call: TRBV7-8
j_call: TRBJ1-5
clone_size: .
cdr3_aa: CATGDQPQHF
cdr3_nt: TGTGCCACAGGGGATCAGCCCCAGCATTTT

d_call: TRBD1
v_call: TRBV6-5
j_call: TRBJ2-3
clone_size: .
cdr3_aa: CASSYSRGQGTDTQYF
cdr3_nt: TGTGCCAGCAGTTACTCGAGGGGACAGGGCACAGATACGCAGTATTTT

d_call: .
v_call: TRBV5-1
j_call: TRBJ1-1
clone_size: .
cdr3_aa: CASSLVSGQVGRDAEAFF
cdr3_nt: TGCGCCAGCAGCTTGGTGTCGGGCCAGGTAGGCAGGGATGCTGAAGCTTTCTTT

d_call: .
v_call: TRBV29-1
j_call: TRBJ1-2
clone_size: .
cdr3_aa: CSVELPGYYGYTF
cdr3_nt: TGCAGCGTTGAACTACCGGGATACTATGGCTACACCTTC

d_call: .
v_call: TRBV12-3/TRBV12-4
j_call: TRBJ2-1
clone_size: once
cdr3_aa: CASSPTGYEQFF
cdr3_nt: TGTGCCAGCAGCCCTACAGGATATGAGCAGTTCTTC

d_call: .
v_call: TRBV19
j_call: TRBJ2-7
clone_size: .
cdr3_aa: CASSPRGRSLYEQYF
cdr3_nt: TGTGCCAGTAGTCCGCGGGGGCGAAGCCTTTACGAGCAGTACTTC

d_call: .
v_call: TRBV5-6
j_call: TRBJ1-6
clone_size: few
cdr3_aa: CASSLGQINSPLHF
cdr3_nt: TGTGCCAGCAGCTTGGGGCAGATCAATTCACCCCTCCACTTT

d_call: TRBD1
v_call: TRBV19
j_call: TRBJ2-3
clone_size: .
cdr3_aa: CASSPTGGTDTQYF
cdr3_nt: TGTGCCAGTAGCCCGACAGGGGGGACAGATACGCAGTATTTT

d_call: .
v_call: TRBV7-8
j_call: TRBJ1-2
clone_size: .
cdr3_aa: CASSGTWGPSYGYTF
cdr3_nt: TGTGCCAGCAGCGGAACCTGGGGCCCTTCCTATGGCTACACCTTC

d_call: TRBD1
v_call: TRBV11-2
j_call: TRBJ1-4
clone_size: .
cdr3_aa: CASTLTGVDEKLFF
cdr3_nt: TGTGCCAGCACCCTGACAGGGGTGGATGAAAAACTGTTTTTT

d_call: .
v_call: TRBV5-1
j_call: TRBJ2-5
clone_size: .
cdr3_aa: CASRLGDSQETQYF
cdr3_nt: TGCGCCAGCAGACTTGGAGACTCACAAGAGACCCAGTACTTC

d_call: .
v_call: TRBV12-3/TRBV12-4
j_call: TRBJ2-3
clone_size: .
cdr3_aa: CASTQRGDTQYF
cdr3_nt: TGTGCCAGCACCCAGCGCGGGGATACGCAGTATTTT

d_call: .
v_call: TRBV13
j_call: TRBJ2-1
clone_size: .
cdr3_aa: CASSSTGRSYNEQFF
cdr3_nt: TGTGCCAGCAGCTCGACAGGCCGCTCCTACAATGAGCAGTTCTTC

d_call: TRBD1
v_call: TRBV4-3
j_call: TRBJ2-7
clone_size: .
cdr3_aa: CASKEGRDRVHEQYF
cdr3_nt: TGCGCCAGCAAAGAGGGTCGGGACAGGGTTCACGAGCAGTACTTC

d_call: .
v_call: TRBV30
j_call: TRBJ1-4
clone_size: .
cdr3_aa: CASLGLNEKLFF
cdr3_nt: TGTGCTTCGCTGGGCCTTAATGAAAAACTGTTTTTT

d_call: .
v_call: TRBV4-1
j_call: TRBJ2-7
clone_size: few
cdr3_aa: CASSQGGHYEQYF
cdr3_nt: TGCGCCAGCAGCCAAGGGGGCCACTACGAGCAGTACTTC

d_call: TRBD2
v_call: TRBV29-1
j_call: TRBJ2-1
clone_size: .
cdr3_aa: CSVEDLRLAGRNEQFF
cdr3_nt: TGCAGCGTTGAAGATCTCCGGCTAGCGGGGAGGAATGAGCAGTTCTTC

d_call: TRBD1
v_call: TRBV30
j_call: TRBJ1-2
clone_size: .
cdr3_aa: CAWSVQQGGYGYTF
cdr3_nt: TGTGCCTGGAGTGTACAACAGGGGGGCTATGGCTACACCTTC

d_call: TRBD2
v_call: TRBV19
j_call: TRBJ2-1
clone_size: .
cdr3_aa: CASSIGTSGESEQFF
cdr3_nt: TGTGCCAGTAGTATAGGTACTAGCGGGGAATCTGAGCAGTTCTTC

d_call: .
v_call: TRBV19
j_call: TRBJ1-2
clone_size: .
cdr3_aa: CASSIERVGGYTF
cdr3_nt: TGTGCCAGTAGTATTGAGAGGGTCGGTGGCTACACCTTC

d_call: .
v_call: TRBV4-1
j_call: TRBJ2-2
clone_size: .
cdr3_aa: CASSQAKGLTTGELFF
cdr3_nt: TGCGCCAGCAGCCAGGCCAAGGGACTGACAACCGGGGAGCTGTTTTTT

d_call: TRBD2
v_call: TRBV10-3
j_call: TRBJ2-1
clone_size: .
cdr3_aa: CAISESGGEYNEQFF
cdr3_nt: TGTGCCATCAGTGAATCGGGGGGAGAGTACAATGAGCAGTTCTTC

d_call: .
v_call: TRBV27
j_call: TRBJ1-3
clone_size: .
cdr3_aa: CASRPYAAGHSGNTIYF
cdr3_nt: TGTGCCAGCAGACCCTACGCAGCAGGGCACTCTGGAAACACCATATATTTT